This T cell receptor (beta chain) is from a study of T cells in Graves' hyperthyroidism and ophthalmopathy. Overall study context: Peripheral blood was obtained at initial diagnosis, preceding any treatment.

Study results and caveats: Blood also held most thyroid clonotypes expanded beyond 0.001.

Reasons for excluding patients were uncontrolled infection, other autoimmune disease, pregnancy or lactation. Germline V gives CDR1 MNHNS, CDR2 SASEGT. V was shortened by 2 bases and J by 12 bases, with 11 bases between the two germline ends. The CDR3 has 12 residues. This clonotype has more than one count but fewer than ten. Its antigen is not known. There were TCR beta CDR3 regions amplified from RNA transcripts. Primed by the HTBI set, a first-round RT-PCR was run on the TCR CDR3. Using its own MiXCR run on the multiplex PCR reads, TCRdb lists one record per CDR3 protein. The sample carries about 270,000 distinct CDR3 sequences, roughly 22% recorded once.

The rearrangement links TRBV6-1 to TRBJ2-1; D unclear. Source material: blood. The clonotype comes from a man aged 30 to 39 with Graves' ophthalmopathy. The CDR3 sequence: CASSELTVGQFF. The CDR3 nucleotides read TGTGCCAGCAGTGAATTAACCGTGGGGCAGTTCTTC.